Listed here are 27 T cell receptor beta chains from one sample, sequenced in a study of shared clonotypes between healthy human individuals (dated by TCRdb to the early 2020s). Preparation of the library involved the immunoSEQ multiplex PCR assay. Here the immuneACCESS table is served through TCRdb, limited to in-frame sequences with V and J called. Missing clones are a known gap in these copies; in checked studies unresolved V genes cover under half, and the rest lacks a known reason. This sample lists some 2,100,000 clones; approximately 96% were detected once. Of the sample, roughly 0.13% falls within the top ten clones. Material: naive CD4+ T cells sorted from blood. This specimen's cell subset or site label, interpreted: CD45RA+ positively selected. These receptor sequences come from a man between 18 and 29 years old in good health.

The V call is TRBV7-9, the J call TRBJ2-3, with 9 bases identical to TRBD1. This CDR3 is built from 15 residues. CDR1 and CDR2 (germline): SEHNR, FQNEAQ (reference sequence). Germline trimming cut 5 bases from V and 3 bases from J; bases unmatched to any gene: 6. The CDR3 spells CASSPTGGRTDTQYF. CDR3 nucleotide sequence: TGTGCCAGCAGCCCTACAGGGGGCCGAACAGATACGCAGTATTTT.

The rearrangement joins TRBV5-1 to TRBJ2-7, with D tentatively TRBD2 (6 bases). Trimming cost V 3 bases and J 4 bases, with 23 bases left between them. The CDR3 runs 17 residues. Germline-derived CDR1 and CDR2 are SGHRS and YFSETQ. The CDR3: CASSYVRLGTGRYEQYF. CDR3 nucleotides: TGCGCCAGCAGCTACGTGAGATTAGGGACTGGTCGATACGAGCAGTACTTC.

A single count supports this clone. J is TRBJ2-7 and V is TRBV4-1; 10 positions match TRBD2. The germline CDR1 and CDR2 sequences are MGHRA and YSYEKL. V lost 2 bases to trimming and J lost 1 base; unmatched junction nucleotides: 5. The CDR3 sequence is 16 residues long. CDR3 nucleotide sequence: TGCGCCAGCAGCCAAACTGCTAGCGGGGGTTCCTACGAGCAGTACTTC. It encodes CASSQTASGGSYEQYF.

The chain combines TRBV7-3 with TRBJ2-5; 9 positions agree with TRBD2. Unmatched junction bases numbered 6, after V lost 2 bases and J lost 5 bases. The germline V gene encodes CDR1 SGHTA and CDR2 FQGTGA. CDR3 length: 15 residues. CDR3 bases: TGTGCCAGCAGCTTACAAGCGGGGGGTTGGGAGACCCAGTACTTC. Encoded protein: CASSLQAGGWETQYF.

The rearrangement joins TRBV5-1 to TRBJ1-3; no definite D call. Deletions cut 1 base from V and 0 bases from J, with 17 bases between. Germline values: CDR1 SGHRS, CDR2 YFSETQ. The CDR3 has 18 amino acids. This CDR3 is CASSLMLGDGFSGNTIYF. The CDR3 region has the DNA TGCGCCAGCAGCTTGATGTTAGGTGACGGATTCTCTGGAAACACCATATATTTT.

About this clone: This sample also contains other DNA sequences that code for the same CDR3. The chain uses TRBV5-1 and TRBJ2-7, with D tentatively TRBD2 (5 bases). The CDR3 is made up of 14 amino acids. The V gene lost 0 bases and the J gene lost 1 base, with 8 bases spanning the gap. Germline CDR1 is SGHRS and CDR2 is YFSETQ. The CDR3 sequence: CASSLDPGSYEQYF. The CDR3 bases are TGCGCCAGCAGCTTGGATCCGGGGTCCTACGAGCAGTACTTC.

CDR3: CAIQSSGSQPTDTQYF. CDR3 in DNA: TGTGCCATCCAATCCTCCGGGAGTCAACCCACAGATACGCAGTATTTT. V gene TRBV10-3 combines with J gene TRBJ2-3, with D tentatively TRBD2 (6 bases). V gave up 8 bases and J gave up 2 bases, with 20 bases separating them. CDR1 and CDR2 from the germline V gene are ENHRY and SYGVKD. There are 16 residues in the CDR3.

This chain links TRBV7-9 with TRBJ1-3, with 7 nucleotides matching TRBD1. With V trimmed by 4 bases and J by 6 bases, 6 bases remained unmatched. The germline V gene has CDR1 SEHNR and CDR2 FQNEAQ (reference sequence). The CDR3 covers 14 residues. Written as DNA, the CDR3 is TGTGCCAGCAGCTCGCCCGGACAGGAAAACACCATATATTTT. The encoded protein is CASSSPGQENTIYF.

The genes are TRBV4-1 and TRBJ1-4; D is unclear. This CDR3 is 13 amino acids long. Germline values: CDR1 MGHRA, CDR2 YSYEKL. The V gene lost 1 base and the J gene lost 8 bases, with 8 bases spanning the gap. Here the CDR3 DNA reads TGCGCCAGCAGCCAAGTCCTGCGGGAAAAACTGTTTTTT. It yields the protein CASSQVLREKLFF.

The gene calls are TRBV5-1 and TRBJ2-7, with D perhaps TRBD1 (6 bases). CDR1 and CDR2 from the germline V gene are SGHRS and YFSETQ. With 1 base removed from V and 2 bases from J, the gap between germline ends came to 10 bases. This CDR3 region has 14 residues. Here the CDR3 DNA reads TGCGCCAGCAGCTTGATACAGGGCCCCTACGAGCAGTACTTC. Its protein product is CASSLIQGPYEQYF.

The chain uses TRBV6-1 and TRBJ1-4, with D unresolved. The CDR3 has 15 residues. The germline V gene encodes CDR1 MNHNS and CDR2 SASEGT. Trimming removed 2 bases at V and 5 bases at J, with 12 bases between. The CDR3 is CASSENRASNEKLFF. CDR3 nucleotide sequence: TGTGCCAGCAGTGAAAACCGGGCCTCGAATGAAAAACTGTTTTTT.

This sequence joins TRBV4-1 and TRBJ2-2; weak D call: TRBD1 (5 bases). In germline, CDR1 is MGHRA, CDR2 YSYEKL. CDR3 size: 17 residues. V lost 4 bases and J lost 6, with 21 bases in between. The CDR3 nucleotides read TGCGCCAGCAGCCGGATAGGGCAGGGATTATATGCCGGGGAGCTGTTTTTT. This sequence encodes CASSRIGQGLYAGELFF.

The J gene is TRBJ2-1, the V gene TRBV2; no definite D call. Germline lookup yields CDR1 SNHLY and CDR2 FYNNEI. V was shortened by 7 bases and J by 1 base, with 8 bases between the two germline ends. This CDR3 is 13 amino acids long. Here the CDR3 reads CASKADSYNEQFF. The CDR3 nucleotides are TGTGCCAGCAAGGCGGATTCCTACAATGAGCAGTTCTTC.

The rearrangement joins TRBV28 to TRBJ1-6; TRBD1 might be the D (6 bases). CDR1 MDHEN and CDR2 SYDVKM come from the germline V gene. The CDR3 extends over 14 amino acids. The V and J ends lost 7 bases and 7 bases respectively, with 14 bases between them. CDR3 in amino acids: CASTYRARNSPLHF. The CDR3 DNA follows: TGTGCCAGCACCTACAGGGCGAGGAATTCACCCCTCCACTTT.

The rearrangement joins TRBV28 to TRBJ1-3; perhaps TRBD1 as D (6 bases). The CDR3 spans 15 residues. Germline CDR1 and CDR2: MDHEN and SYDVKM. V shed 4 bases and J shed 4 bases, with 14 bases lying between them. CDR3 amino acids: CASSSGTPGGNTIYF. The DNA of the CDR3 is TGTGCCAGCAGTTCAGGGACACCGGGGGGAAACACCATATATTTT.

This sequence joins TRBV7-9 and TRBJ2-2, with D possibly being TRBD2 (6 bases). Trimming cost V 5 bases and J 6 bases, with 19 bases left between them. This CDR3 contains 16 residues. CDR1 is SEHNR and CDR2 is FQNEAQ in the germline V gene (reference sequence). This CDR3 reads CASSREYGGISGELFF. CDR3 nucleotides: TGTGCCAGCAGCCGCGAGTACGGGGGAATTTCCGGGGAGCTGTTTTTT. The variable domain in full, with the rest retrieved from reference TRBV7-9 and TRBJ2-2, is DTGVSQNPRHKITKRGQNVTFRCDPISEHNRLYWYRQTLGQGPEFLTYFQNEAQLEKSRLLSDRFSAERPKGSFSTLEIQRTEQGDSAMYLCASSREYGGISGELFFGEGSRLTVL.

This sequence joins TRBV28 and TRBJ1-6; D is undetermined. V was clipped by 6 bases and J by 15 bases, with 21 bases between them. In germline, CDR1 is MDHEN, CDR2 SYDVKM. This CDR3 region has 14 residues. The CDR3: CASSPISLPRHLHF. DNA of the CDR3: TGTGCCAGCAGCCCCATTTCCCTGCCTAGACACCTCCACTTT. Together with reference TRBV28 and TRBJ1-6, the CDR3 gives the full variable domain: DVKVTQSSRYLVKRTGEKVFLECVQDMDHENMFWYRQDPGLGLRLIYFSYDVKMKEKGDIPEGYSVSREKKERFSLILESASTNQTSMYLCASSPISLPRHLHFGNGTRLTVT.

This rearrangement joins TRBV28 to TRBJ1-2, with TRBD1 identical over 7 bases. This CDR3 has 14 amino acids. The ends lost 6 bases at V and 0 bases at J; junction bases unmatched: 4. Germline CDR1 and CDR2: MDHEN and SYDVKM. This CDR3 is CASSSGQTNYGYTF. The DNA for the CDR3 is TGTGCCAGCAGCTCGGGACAGACTAACTATGGCTACACCTTC.

This clone occurred a few times. J is TRBJ1-1 and V is TRBV19, with D hard to call. The CDR3 is 11 amino acids. V lost 5 bases, J lost 6 bases, and 7 bases lay in between. Germline CDR1 and CDR2: LNHDA and SQIVND (reference sequence). This chain's CDR3 is CASSLGSEAFF. CDR3 sequence (DNA): TGTGCCAGTAGTCTTGGGTCTGAAGCTTTCTTT.

The chain links TRBV5-1 to TRBJ2-1; 9 positions agree with TRBD2. The CDR3 runs 16 residues. The V segment lost 4 bases and the J segment 3 bases; nucleotides outside the gene matches: 8. Germline V lookup: CDR1 SGHRS, CDR2 YFSETQ. The CDR3 loop reads CASSRAVAGDYNEQFF. CDR3 in DNA: TGCGCCAGCAGCCGGGCGGTAGCGGGAGACTACAATGAGCAGTTCTTC.

V usage is TRBV6-5 and J usage is TRBJ2-1; 9 positions agree with TRBD1. Germline V gives CDR1 MNHEY, CDR2 SVGAGI. This CDR3 has 15 amino acids. V shed 5 bases and J 3 bases; nucleotides not matched to a gene: 5. The CDR3 DNA is TGTGCCAGCAGTAAAACAGGGGGCGGCTACAATGAGCAGTTCTTC. Its protein is CASSKTGGGYNEQFF.

This chain uses TRBV30 with TRBJ2-1; unclear D gene. V shed 5 bases and J shed 8 bases, with 16 bases lying between them. Per the germline V gene, CDR1 is GTSNPN and CDR2 is SVGIG (reference sequence). CDR3 length: 13 amino acids. The CDR3, as DNA: TGTGCCTGGGGAGAATCTAGTCTCCATGAGCAGTTCTTC. Translating gives CAWGESSLHEQFF.

The chain recombines TRBV7-9 with TRBJ2-1; TRBD2 aligns across 8 bases. Germline trimming cut 5 bases from V and 9 bases from J; bases unmatched to any gene: 9. The CDR3 totals 14 residues. Looked up from germline, CDR1 is SEHNR and CDR2 is FQNEAQ (reference sequence). The CDR3 bases are TGTGCCAGCAGCGACTCCGGGACTAGGCGTGAGCAGTTCTTC. This gives the protein CASSDSGTRREQFF. The full variable domain, rest sourced from reference TRBV7-9 and TRBJ2-1, is DTGVSQNPRHKITKRGQNVTFRCDPISEHNRLYWYRQTLGQGPEFLTYFQNEAQLEKSRLLSDRFSAERPKGSFSTLEIQRTEQGDSAMYLCASSDSGTRREQFFGPGTRLTVL.

DNA for the CDR3: TGTGCCAGCGGGTGGGGGAGGGCCATCGGGGAGCTGTTTTTT. Protein sequence: CASGWGRAIGELFF. This chain links TRBV6-5 with TRBJ2-2, with 7 bases aligning to TRBD2. CDR1 MNHEY and CDR2 SVGAGI come from the germline V gene. Unmatched junction bases numbered 10, after V lost 8 bases and J lost 7 bases. This CDR3 is built from 14 residues.

With regard to this clone: The sample holds other DNA sequences that translate to the same CDR3. V usage is TRBV5-1 and J usage is TRBJ1-2; a weak D match, TRBD1 (6 bases). This CDR3 is 13 amino acids long. With 4 bases removed from V and 1 base from J, the gap between germline ends came to 8 bases. From germline, CDR1 is SGHRS and CDR2 YFSETQ. The CDR3 sequence: CASSPDSNYGYTF. CDR3 sequence (DNA): TGCGCCAGCAGCCCGGACAGTAACTATGGCTACACCTTC.

The V and J genes are TRBV25-1 and TRBJ1-1; TRBD1 matches at 7 bases. This CDR3 is 16 amino acids long. Unmatched junction bases numbered 15, after V lost 6 bases and J lost 5 bases. Germline values: CDR1 MGHDK, CDR2 SYGVNS. The DNA for the CDR3 is TGTGCCAGCAGGACAGGGACCTATTGGGCGGGGACTGAAGCTTTCTTT. Translating it yields CASRTGTYWAGTEAFF.

The rearrangement links TRBV10-3 to TRBJ2-7; tentatively, D is TRBD2 (5 bases). CDR1 and CDR2 (germline): ENHRY, SYGVKD. The V and J ends lost 0 bases and 1 base respectively, with 13 bases between them. The CDR3 totals 16 residues. CDR3 residues: CAISESLAPSSYEQYF. In nucleotides, the CDR3 is TGTGCCATCAGTGAGTCGTTAGCGCCGAGTTCCTACGAGCAGTACTTC.